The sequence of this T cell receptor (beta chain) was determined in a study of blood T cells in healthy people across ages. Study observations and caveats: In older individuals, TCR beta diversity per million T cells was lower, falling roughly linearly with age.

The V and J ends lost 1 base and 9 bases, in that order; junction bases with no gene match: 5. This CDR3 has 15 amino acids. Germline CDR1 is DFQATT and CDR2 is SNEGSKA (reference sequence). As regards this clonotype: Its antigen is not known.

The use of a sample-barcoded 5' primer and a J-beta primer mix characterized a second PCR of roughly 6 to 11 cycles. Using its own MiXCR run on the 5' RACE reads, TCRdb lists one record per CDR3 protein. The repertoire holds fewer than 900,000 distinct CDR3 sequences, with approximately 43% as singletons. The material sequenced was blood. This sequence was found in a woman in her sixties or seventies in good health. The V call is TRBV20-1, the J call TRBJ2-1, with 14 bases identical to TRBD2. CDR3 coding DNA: TGCAGTGCTAGAGGGGGGACTAGCGGGAGTCGTGAGCAGTTCTTC. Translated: CSARGGTSGSREQFF.